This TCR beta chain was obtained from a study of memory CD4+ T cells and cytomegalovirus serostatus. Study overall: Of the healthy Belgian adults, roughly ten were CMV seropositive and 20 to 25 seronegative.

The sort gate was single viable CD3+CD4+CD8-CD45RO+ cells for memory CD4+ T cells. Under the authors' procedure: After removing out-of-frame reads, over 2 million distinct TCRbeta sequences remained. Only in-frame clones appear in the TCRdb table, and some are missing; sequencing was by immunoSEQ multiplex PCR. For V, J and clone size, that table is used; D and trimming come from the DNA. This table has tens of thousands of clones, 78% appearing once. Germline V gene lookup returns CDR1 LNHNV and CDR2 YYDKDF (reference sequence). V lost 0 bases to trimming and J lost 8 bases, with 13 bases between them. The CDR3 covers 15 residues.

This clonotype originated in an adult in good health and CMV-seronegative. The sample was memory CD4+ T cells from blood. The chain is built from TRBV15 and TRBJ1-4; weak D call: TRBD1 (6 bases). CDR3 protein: CATSRDQVQGEKLFF. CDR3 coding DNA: TGTGCCACCAGCAGAGATCAGGTCCAGGGGGAAAAACTGTTTTTT.